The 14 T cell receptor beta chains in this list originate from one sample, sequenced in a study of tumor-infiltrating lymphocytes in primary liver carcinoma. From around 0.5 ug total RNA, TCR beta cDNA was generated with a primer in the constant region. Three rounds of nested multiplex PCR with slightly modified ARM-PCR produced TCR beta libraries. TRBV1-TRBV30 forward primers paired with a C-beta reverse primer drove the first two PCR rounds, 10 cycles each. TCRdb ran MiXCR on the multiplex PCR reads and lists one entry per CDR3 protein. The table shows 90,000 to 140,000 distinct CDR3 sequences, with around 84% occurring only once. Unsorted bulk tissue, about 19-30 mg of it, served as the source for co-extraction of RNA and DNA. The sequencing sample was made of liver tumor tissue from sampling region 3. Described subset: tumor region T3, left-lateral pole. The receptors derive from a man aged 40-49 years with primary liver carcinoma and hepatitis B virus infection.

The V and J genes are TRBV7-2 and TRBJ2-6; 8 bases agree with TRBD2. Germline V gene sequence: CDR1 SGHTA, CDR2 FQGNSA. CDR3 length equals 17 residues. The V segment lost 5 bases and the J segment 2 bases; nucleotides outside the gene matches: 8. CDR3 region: CASSVRGGAPGANVLTF. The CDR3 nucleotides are TGTGCCAGCAGCGTTCGGGGGGGAGCTCCTGGGGCCAACGTCCTGACTTTC. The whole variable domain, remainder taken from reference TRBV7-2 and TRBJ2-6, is GAGVSQSPSNKVTEKGKDVELRCDPISGHTALYWYRQSLGQGLEFLIYFQGNSAPDKSGLPSDRFSAERTGGSVSTLTIQRTQQEDSAVYLCASSVRGGAPGANVLTFGAGSRLTVL.

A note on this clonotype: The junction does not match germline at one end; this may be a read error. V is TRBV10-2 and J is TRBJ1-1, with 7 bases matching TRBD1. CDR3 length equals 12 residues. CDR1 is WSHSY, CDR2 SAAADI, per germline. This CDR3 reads CASTQDRGTDFF. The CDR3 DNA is TGTGCCAGCACCCAGGATCGGGGGACAGATTTCTTT.

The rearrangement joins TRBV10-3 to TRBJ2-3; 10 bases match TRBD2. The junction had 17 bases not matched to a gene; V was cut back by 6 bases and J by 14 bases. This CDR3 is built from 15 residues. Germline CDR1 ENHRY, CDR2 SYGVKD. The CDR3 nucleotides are TGTGCCATCAGGGGGACTAGCGAAGTTACAGATACACTGTATTTT. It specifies CAIRGTSEVTDTLYF.

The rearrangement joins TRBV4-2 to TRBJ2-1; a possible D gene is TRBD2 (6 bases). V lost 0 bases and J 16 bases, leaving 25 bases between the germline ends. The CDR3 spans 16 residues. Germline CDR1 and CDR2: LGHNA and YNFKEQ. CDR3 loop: CASSQDGGGANRDHFF. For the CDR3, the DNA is TGTGCCAGCAGCCAAGATGGTGGCGGGGCAAATAGGGATCACTTCTTC.

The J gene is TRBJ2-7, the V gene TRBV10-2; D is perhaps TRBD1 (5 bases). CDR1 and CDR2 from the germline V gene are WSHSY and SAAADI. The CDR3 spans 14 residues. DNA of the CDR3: TGCGACAACATAGACAGCTGGGGTCGACCCGAGCAGTACTTC. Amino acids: CDNIDSWGRPEQYF.

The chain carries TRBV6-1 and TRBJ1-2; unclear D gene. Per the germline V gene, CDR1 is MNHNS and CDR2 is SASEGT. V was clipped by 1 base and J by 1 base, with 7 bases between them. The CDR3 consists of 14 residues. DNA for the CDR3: TGTGCCAGCAGTGAAGTTAGGGATAACTATGGCTACACCTTC. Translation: CASSEVRDNYGYTF.

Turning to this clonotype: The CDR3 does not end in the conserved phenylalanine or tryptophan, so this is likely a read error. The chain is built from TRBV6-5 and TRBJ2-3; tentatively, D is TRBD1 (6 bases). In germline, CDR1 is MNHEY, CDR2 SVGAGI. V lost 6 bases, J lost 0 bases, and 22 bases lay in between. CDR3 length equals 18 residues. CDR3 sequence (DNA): TGTGCCAGCAGGCATGGGGGAAGGTCAGGGGTTAGCACAGATACGCAGTATCTT. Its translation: CASRHGGRSGVSTDTQYL.

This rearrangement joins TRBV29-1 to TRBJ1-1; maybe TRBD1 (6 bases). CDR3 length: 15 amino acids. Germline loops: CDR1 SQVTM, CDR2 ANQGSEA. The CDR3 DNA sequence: TGCAACGCTGGACAGAGCTGGGGGATGAACACTGAAGCTTTCTTT. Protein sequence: CNAGQSWGMNTEAFF.

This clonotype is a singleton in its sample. In nucleotides, the CDR3 is TGTGCCAGCAGTAAATCTAACGGGAGGGGGGAGTGCAATGAGCAGTTCTTC. This sequence encodes CASSKSNGRGECNEQFF. The V gene is TRBV6-5, the J gene TRBJ2-1, with 8 bases identical to TRBD2. CDR1 is MNHEY, CDR2 SVGAGI, per germline. Trimming removed 5 bases from V and 6 bases from J; junction bases left unmatched: 15. The CDR3 spans 17 residues.

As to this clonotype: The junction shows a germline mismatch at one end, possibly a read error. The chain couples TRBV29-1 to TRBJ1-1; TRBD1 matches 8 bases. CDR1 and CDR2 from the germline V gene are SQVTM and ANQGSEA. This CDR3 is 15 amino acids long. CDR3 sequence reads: CSGGQEGRQNIEAFF. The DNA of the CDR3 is TGCAGTGGGGGACAGGAAGGCCGTCAGAACATTGAAGCTTTCTTT.

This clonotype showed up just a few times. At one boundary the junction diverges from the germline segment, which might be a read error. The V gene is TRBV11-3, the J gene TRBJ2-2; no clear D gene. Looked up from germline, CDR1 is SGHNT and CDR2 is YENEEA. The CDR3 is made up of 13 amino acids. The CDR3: CTSSLDFAGELFF. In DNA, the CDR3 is TGTACCAGCAGCTTAGACTTCGCCGGGGAGCTGTTTTTT.

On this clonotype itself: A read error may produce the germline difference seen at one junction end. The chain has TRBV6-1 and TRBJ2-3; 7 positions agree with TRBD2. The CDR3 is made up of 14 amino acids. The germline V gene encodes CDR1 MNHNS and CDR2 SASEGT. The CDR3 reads CASSVGGNTDTQFF. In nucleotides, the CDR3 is TGTGCCAGCAGTGTGGGAGGGAACACAGATACGCAGTTTTTT.

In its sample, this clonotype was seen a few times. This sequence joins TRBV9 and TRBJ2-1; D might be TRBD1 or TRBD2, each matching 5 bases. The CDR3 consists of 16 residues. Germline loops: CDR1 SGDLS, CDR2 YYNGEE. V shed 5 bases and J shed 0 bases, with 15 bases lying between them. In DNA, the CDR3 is TGTGCCAGCAGTCTCGACACGGGGACCTCCTACAATGAGCAGTTCTTC. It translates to CASSLDTGTSYNEQFF.

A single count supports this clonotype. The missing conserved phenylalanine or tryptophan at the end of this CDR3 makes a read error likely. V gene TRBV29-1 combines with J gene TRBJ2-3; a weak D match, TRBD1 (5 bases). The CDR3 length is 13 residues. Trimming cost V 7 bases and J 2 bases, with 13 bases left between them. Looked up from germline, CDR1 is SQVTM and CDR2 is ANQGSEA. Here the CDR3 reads CSASGADTDTQYL. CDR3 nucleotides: TGCAGCGCTTCTGGGGCGGACACAGATACGCAGTATCTT.